Listed below are T cell receptor beta chains from one sample, sequenced in a study of T cells in Graves' hyperthyroidism and ophthalmopathy. TCRdb recomputed calls from the multiplex PCR reads with MiXCR, one row per CDR3 protein. The sample includes 300,000 to 450,000 distinct CDR3 sequences, around a sixth of them seen just once. The sequencing input was blood. The source is a man younger than 35 with Graves' ophthalmopathy. The CDR3 runs from the conserved cysteine through the conserved F or W. The order of the fields is clone size, V gene, D gene, J gene, CDR3 DNA, CDR3 protein. A D gene is named only where the DNA matches it firmly. Clone size is stated in some rows and not others, as once, few, many or a class when expanded.

>-|TRBV5-4|TRBD1|TRBJ1-2
TGTGCCAGCAGTGGAGGGGCAGGGGGCGCATTTCCTAATGGCTACACCTTC
CASSGGAGGAFPNGYTF
>many|TRBV5-1|-|TRBJ1-1
TGCGCCAGCAGCTTGAGGGCCGAGATTCTGAACACTGAAGCTTTCTTT
CASSLRAEILNTEAFF
>-|TRBV2|-|TRBJ2-1
TGTGCCAGCAGTGATGGGGGTTTCGATGAGCAGTTCTTC
CASSDGGFDEQFF
>many|TRBV20-1|-|TRBJ1-1
TGCAGTGCTAGAGGGAGGGGAGGGGGGCGGTTGACTGAAGCTTTCTTT
CSARGRGGGRLTEAFF
>-|TRBV2|-|TRBJ2-5
TGTGCCAGCAGTGTAACGGGACACCCCACGACCCAGTACTTC
CASSVTGHPTTQYF
>few|TRBV4-2|-|TRBJ2-3
TGTGCCAGCAGCCCGGGGGGCGTCAACAACCACTATACGCAGTATTTT
CASSPGGVNNHYTQYF
>few|TRBV3-1|-|TRBJ2-2
TGTGTCAGCAGCCTCGAATACCTCACCGGGGAGCTGTTTTTT
CVSSLEYLTGELFF
>-|TRBV29-1|TRBD1|TRBJ1-2
TGCAGCGTTGGAGGGGGCGGTAACTATGGCTACACCTTC
CSVGGGGNYGYTF
>-|TRBV6-1|TRBD2|TRBJ2-5
TGTGCCAGCCAACTTGGGAGGGCAGGTACGGGAGAGACCCAGTACTTC
CASQLGRAGTGETQYF
>many|TRBV2|-|TRBJ1-1
TGTGCCAGCAGTGAAGGGTACATAGCTTTCTTT
CASSEGYIAFF